This T cell receptor beta chain was retrieved from a study of blood T cells in healthy people across ages. Overall study results and limits: Diversity was higher, and naive CD4+ cells more numerous, in long-lived donors than in aged donors. Higher naive T cell percentage went strongly together with higher TCR beta diversity.

Per sample, a minimum of 6.5 million PBMCs were isolated. Of note for this clonotype: The antigen remains undetermined.

The CDR3 is 15 amino acids. Germline CDR1 is SGDLS and CDR2 is YYNGEE. The germline V and J ends were trimmed by 4 bases and 2 bases, with 13 bases remaining between them. Primed by a sample-barcoded 5' primer and a J-beta primer mix, a second PCR proceeded for about 6 to 11 cycles. Each CDR3 protein gets one entry after TCRdb re-called the 5' RACE reads with MiXCR. This sample has around 650,000 distinct CDR3 sequences; around 41% occur once, and the top ten carry 30%. The chain links TRBV9 to TRBJ2-1; D is undetermined. The sample taken for sequencing was blood. The TCR comes from a man at least 80 years old in good health. The DNA for the CDR3 is TGTGCCAGCAGCCCCCAGGCGCCGCCCTACAATGAGCAGTTCTTC. Residues: CASSPQAPPYNEQFF. Based on the CDR3 plus reference TRBV9 and TRBJ2-1, the full variable domain is DSGVTQTPKHLITATGQRVTLRCSPRSGDLSVYWYQQSLDQGLQFLIQYYNGEERAKGNILERFSAQQFPDLHSELNLSSLELGDSALYFCASSPQAPPYNEQFFGPGTRLTVL.